This T cell receptor beta chain came from a study of blood T cell repertoires in COVID-19. For the study at large: Collection of acute and convalescent COVID-19 samples took place in the United States, Italy and Spain. From T cells, B-cell-depleted T cells, or PBMCs came the material, which was cDNA or gDNA.

In the source study's methods: Scientists estimated how many nucleated cells there were by amplifying reference gene primers. Sequencing used immunoSEQ multiplex PCR; TCRdb keeps in-frame clones, though not all of them. Clonal size and the V and J genes are those of that table, whereas D and trimming came from the DNA. Of 150,000 to 200,000 clones listed, around 80% are singletons. One Seattle source followed patients from active infection through their disease course. With 3 bases removed from V and 9 bases from J, the gap between germline ends came to 12 bases. The CDR3 is made up of 12 amino acids. Germline V gene data show CDR1 as SGHDT and CDR2 as YYEEEE.

The source is a woman older than 75 with COVID-19, enrolled during active disease. The V and J genes are TRBV5-6 and TRBJ2-5, with a possible D match to TRBD2 (6 bases). The sequencing input was peripheral blood. In nucleotides, the CDR3 is TGTGCCAGCAGCTCGGACTACGGGGCCCAGTACTTC. Protein product: CASSSDYGAQYF.